Sequencing of this T cell receptor (beta chain) was carried out in a study of cytomegalovirus exposure and HLA in healthy donors. Germline V lookup: CDR1 MDHEN, CDR2 SYDVKM. V gave up 6 bases and J gave up 0 bases, with 14 bases separating them. CDR3 size: 16 residues. For this clone: The antigen is undetermined.

Study-wide findings and caveats: Donor immune exposure was known only as CMV serostatus. Trimming of TCR beta V- and J-genes showed a link, identified in a later analysis, to a missense DCLRE1C variant. Most TCR beta V segments were productive about 90% or about 30% of the time in an earlier analysis. As a later analysis revealed, most CMV-associated TCR beta chains appeared HLA-restricted.

Primers included in the PCR were 60 Vbeta and 13 Jbeta primers. Assay used: immunoSEQ multiplex PCR; TCRdb lists only in-frame clones, some missing. The table lists 150,000 to 200,000 clones, roughly 80% of them singletons. The sample consisted of PBMCs. This clonotype was sampled from a woman between 18 and 29 years old in good health and CMV-seronegative. This sequence joins TRBV28 and TRBJ2-2, with TRBD2 as a possible D gene (7 bases). CDR3 in amino acids: CASRRGAATNTGELFF. The CDR3 DNA follows: TGTGCCAGCAGACGGGGGGCTGCAACGAACACCGGGGAGCTGTTTTTT.